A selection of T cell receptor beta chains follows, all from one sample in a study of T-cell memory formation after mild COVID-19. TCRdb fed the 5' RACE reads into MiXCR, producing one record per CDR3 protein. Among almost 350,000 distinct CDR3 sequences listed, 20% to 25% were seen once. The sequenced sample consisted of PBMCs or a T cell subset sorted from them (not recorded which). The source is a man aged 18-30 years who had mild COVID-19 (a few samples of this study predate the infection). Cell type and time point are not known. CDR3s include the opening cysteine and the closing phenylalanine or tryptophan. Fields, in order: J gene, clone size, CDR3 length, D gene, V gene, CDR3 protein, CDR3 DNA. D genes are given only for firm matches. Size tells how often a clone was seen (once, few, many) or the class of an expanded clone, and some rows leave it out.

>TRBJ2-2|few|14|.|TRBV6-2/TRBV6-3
CASRRSANTGELFF
TGTGCCAGCAGGCGGTCGGCGAACACCGGGGAGCTGTTTTTT
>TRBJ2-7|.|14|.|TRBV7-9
CASSRYRGTYEQYF
TGTGCCAGCAGCCGTTATAGGGGAACCTACGAGCAGTACTTC
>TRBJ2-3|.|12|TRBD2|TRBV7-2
CASSSSGHTQYF
TGTGCCAGCAGCTCTAGCGGGCATACGCAGTATTTT
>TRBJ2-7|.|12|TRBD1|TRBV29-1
CSVGDRAYEQYF
TGCAGCGTTGGGGACAGAGCCTACGAGCAGTACTTC
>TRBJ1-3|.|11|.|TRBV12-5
CASGRGNTIYF
TGTGCTAGTGGCCGTGGAAACACCATATATTTT
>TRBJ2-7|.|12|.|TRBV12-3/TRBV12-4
CASGTGTYEQYF
TGTGCCAGCGGAACAGGGACCTACGAGCAGTACTTC
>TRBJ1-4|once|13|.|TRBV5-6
CASSLEAGEKLFF
TGTGCCAGCAGCTTGGAGGCGGGCGAAAAACTGTTTTTT
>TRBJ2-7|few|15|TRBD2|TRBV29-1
CSVLKLAGTSYEQYF
TGCAGCGTCCTTAAACTAGCGGGCACCTCCTACGAGCAGTACTTC
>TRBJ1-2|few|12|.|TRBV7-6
CASSLGGGGYTF
TGTGCCAGCAGCTTAGGGGGAGGCGGCTACACCTTC
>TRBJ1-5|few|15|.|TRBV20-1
CSARGDYRVGQPQHF
TGCAGTGCTAGGGGGGACTACAGGGTTGGACAGCCCCAGCATTTT
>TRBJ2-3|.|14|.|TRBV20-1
CSANRGLDPFTQYF
TGCAGTGCTAATCGGGGACTCGACCCTTTCACGCAGTATTTT
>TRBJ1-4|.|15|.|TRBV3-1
CASTGQGRTNEKLFF
TGTGCCAGCACTGGCCAGGGGAGAACTAATGAAAAACTGTTTTTT
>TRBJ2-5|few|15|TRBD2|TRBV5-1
CASSLSPSGRETQYF
TGCGCCAGCAGCTTGTCGCCTAGCGGGCGGGAGACCCAGTACTTC
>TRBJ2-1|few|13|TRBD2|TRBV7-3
CASSPPSGEEQFF
TGTGCCAGCAGCCCTCCTAGCGGGGAAGAGCAGTTCTTC
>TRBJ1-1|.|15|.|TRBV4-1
CASSQEGQENTEAFF
TGCGCCAGCAGCCAAGAAGGGCAGGAGAACACTGAAGCTTTCTTT
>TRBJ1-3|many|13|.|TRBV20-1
CSAREGVGNTIYF
TGCAGTGCTAGAGAAGGTGTTGGAAACACCATATATTTT
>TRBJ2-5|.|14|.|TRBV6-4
CASSPTGNGGTQYF
TGTGCCAGCAGCCCTACAGGGAACGGAGGGACCCAGTACTTC
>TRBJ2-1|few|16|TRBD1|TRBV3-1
CASSRYVGQAVNEQFF
TGTGCCAGCAGCCGATACGTTGGACAGGCGGTCAATGAGCAGTTCTTC
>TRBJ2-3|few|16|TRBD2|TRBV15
CATSRDQLAGTDTQYF
TGTGCCACCAGCAGAGATCAGCTAGCGGGCACAGATACGCAGTATTTT
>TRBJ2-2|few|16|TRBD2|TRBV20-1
CSARDFGRGGTGELFF
TGCAGTGCTCGGGACTTCGGGAGGGGAGGCACCGGGGAGCTGTTTTTT
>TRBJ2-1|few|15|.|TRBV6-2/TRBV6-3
CASSYREGSRGEQFF
TGTGCCAGCAGTTACCGCGAAGGGTCGAGGGGTGAGCAGTTCTTC
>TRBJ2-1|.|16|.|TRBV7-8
CASSFFTRDSYNEQFF
TGTGCCAGCAGCTTTTTTACCAGGGACTCCTACAATGAGCAGTTCTTC
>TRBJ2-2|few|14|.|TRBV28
CASSFWRYTGELFF
TGTGCCAGCAGTTTCTGGAGATACACCGGGGAGCTGTTTTTT
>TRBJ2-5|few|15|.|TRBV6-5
CASSYDRFRQETQYF
TGTGCCAGCAGTTACGATCGCTTTCGCCAAGAGACCCAGTACTTC
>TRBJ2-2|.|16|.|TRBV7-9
CASSPKGGSNTGELFF
TGTGCCAGCAGCCCGAAGGGGGGTTCGAACACCGGGGAGCTGTTTTTT
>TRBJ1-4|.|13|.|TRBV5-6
CASSLRGSEKLFF
TGTGCCAGCAGCTTGCGGGGGTCTGAAAAACTGTTTTTT
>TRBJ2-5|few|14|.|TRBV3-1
CASSQIGEQETQYF
TGTGCCAGCAGCCAAATTGGGGAACAAGAGACCCAGTACTTC
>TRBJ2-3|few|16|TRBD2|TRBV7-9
CASSPTSGGSTDTQYF
TGTGCCAGCAGCCCGACTAGCGGGGGTTCCACAGATACGCAGTATTTT
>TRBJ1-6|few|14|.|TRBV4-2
CASSQDRPTSPLHF
TGTGCCAGCAGCCAAGATAGGCCCACCTCACCCCTCCACTTT
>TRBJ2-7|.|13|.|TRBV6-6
CASSYSNPRWQYF
TGTGCCAGCAGTTACTCGAACCCACGGTGGCAGTACTTC
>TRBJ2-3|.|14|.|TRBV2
CASSASTSTDTQYF
TGTGCCAGCAGTGCCAGCACAAGCACAGATACGCAGTATTTT
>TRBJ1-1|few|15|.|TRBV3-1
CASSQDPGVGTEAFF
TGTGCCAGCAGCCAAGATCCAGGGGTTGGGACTGAAGCTTTCTTT
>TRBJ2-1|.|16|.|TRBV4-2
CASSQGLGGPGNEQFF
TGTGCCAGCAGCCAAGGTCTCGGGGGTCCCGGCAATGAGCAGTTCTTC
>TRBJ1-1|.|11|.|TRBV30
CAWSIGAEAFF
TGTGCCTGGAGTATTGGGGCTGAAGCTTTCTTT
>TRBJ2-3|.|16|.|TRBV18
CASSPTGASQGDTQYF
TGTGCCAGCTCACCGACGGGGGCCTCTCAGGGTGATACGCAGTATTTT
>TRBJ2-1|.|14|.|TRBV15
CATSREEGVNEQFF
TGTGCCACCAGCAGAGAGGAGGGGGTCAATGAGCAGTTCTTC
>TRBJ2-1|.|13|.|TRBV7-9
CASSPKLAEGQFF
TGTGCCAGCAGCCCGAAGTTAGCGGAAGGGCAGTTCTTC
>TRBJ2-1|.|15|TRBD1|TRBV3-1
CASSQDRASGGEQFF
TGTGCCAGCAGCCAGGACAGGGCGTCCGGTGGTGAGCAGTTCTTC
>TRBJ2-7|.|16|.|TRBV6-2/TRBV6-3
CASTVLGQLGSYEQYF
TGTGCCAGCACAGTCCTCGGACAGCTAGGATCCTACGAGCAGTACTTC